The 15 T cell receptor beta chains listed next were all sequenced from one sample in a study of OX40 agonist ivuxolimab in advanced cancers. TCRdb's table, derived via immunoSEQ multiplex PCR, lists solely in-frame clones and lacks some. The table lists around 34,000 clones, about 86% of them singletons. Sequences were derived from CD4+ or CD8+ T cells sorted from blood, sampled in a trial of the OX40 agonist ivuxolimab. Receptors originate from an adult with an advanced solid tumor such as melanoma, head and neck, liver or kidney cancer.

The chain joins TRBV6-6 to TRBJ1-2, with D hard to call. The CDR3 spans 15 residues. V gave up 0 bases and J gave up 1 base, with 9 bases separating them. Germline V gene sequence: CDR1 MNHNY, CDR2 SVGAGI (reference sequence). The CDR3 DNA sequence: TGTGCCAGCAGTTACTCCGCGGGGTATAACTATGGCTACACCTTC. Its translation: CASSYSAGYNYGYTF.

V is TRBV2 and J is TRBJ1-1; D gene unclear. With 5 bases removed from V and 1 base from J, the gap between germline ends came to 23 bases. CDR1 SNHLY and CDR2 FYNNEI come from the germline V gene. The CDR3 length is 18 residues. The CDR3 loop reads CASSTTMRSGMWNTEAFF. The CDR3 coding sequence is TGTGCCAGCAGTACCACTATGAGGTCTGGAATGTGGAACACTGAAGCTTTCTTT.

This clone was recorded a few times. The chain links TRBV11-2 to TRBJ2-7, with D unclear. The V gene's germline CDR1 is SGHAT and CDR2 FQNNGV. This CDR3 has 12 amino acids. V was trimmed by 8 bases and J by 4 bases, leaving 12 bases between them. CDR3 sequence: CASAPMGYEQYF. The CDR3 DNA reads TGTGCCAGCGCCCCCATGGGTTACGAGCAGTACTTC.

V usage is TRBV20-1 and J usage is TRBJ1-1; D is unresolved. Germline V lookup: CDR1 DFQATT, CDR2 SNEGSKA (reference sequence). The CDR3 has 11 amino acids. CDR3 protein: CIIRKNTEAFF. CDR3 DNA sequence: TGCATTATTAGAAAAAACACTGAAGCTTTCTTT.

Only one count was recorded for this clone. The rearrangement links TRBV11-2 to TRBJ2-5; the D is unclear. The CDR3 covers 15 residues. The germline V gene has CDR1 SGHAT and CDR2 FQNNGV. V lost 5 bases to trimming and J lost 5 bases, with 18 bases between them. The CDR3 region is CASSPYPELSETQYF. The CDR3 bases are TGTGCCAGCAGCCCCTACCCCGAGCTCTCGGAGACCCAGTACTTC.

The chain recombines TRBV4-1 with TRBJ1-2; the D gene is possibly TRBD1 (6 bases). Germline lookup yields CDR1 MGHRA and CDR2 YSYEKL. The ends were cut back, 3 bases at V and 5 bases at J, with 10 bases in the middle. CDR3 size: 13 residues. DNA of the CDR3: TGCGCCAGCAGCCACCCAGGGGAGTATGGCTACACCTTC. Its protein is CASSHPGEYGYTF.

V and J are TRBV28 and TRBJ2-5; TRBD2 matches at 9 bases. Germline trimming cut 7 bases from V and 2 bases from J; bases unmatched to any gene: 5. The CDR3 extends over 14 amino acids. Germline lookup yields CDR1 MDHEN and CDR2 SYDVKM. CDR3 loop: CASKFLAGQETQYF. The CDR3 bases are TGTGCCAGCAAATTCCTAGCGGGACAAGAGACCCAGTACTTC.

The rearrangement links TRBV5-6 to TRBJ2-5, with D possibly being TRBD2 (5 bases). Trimming took off 4 bases at V and 3 bases at J, with 10 bases between the two ends. The V gene's germline CDR1 is SGHDT and CDR2 YYEEEE. This CDR3 spans 13 amino acids. The CDR3 region is CASSLDWEETQYF. The CDR3, as DNA: TGTGCCAGCAGCCTGGACTGGGAAGAGACCCAGTACTTC.

The chain carries TRBV21-1 and TRBJ2-5; TRBD1 is the table's D call and was not checked against the DNA. TRBV21-1 is a pseudogene. The CDR3 is made up of 16 amino acids. In DNA, the CDR3 is TGTGCCAGCAGCAGCAGACAGGGGGGGTTGCCGAGGGCCCAGTACTTC. The encoded protein is CASSSRQGGLPRAQYF.

The chain uses TRBV30 and TRBJ2-5; 10 bases are shared with TRBD1. The trim removed 4 bases at V and 7 bases at J, leaving 9 bases unmatched. Germline CDR1 GTSNPN, CDR2 SVGIG (reference sequence). This CDR3 region has 14 residues. The CDR3 DNA sequence: TGTGCCTGGACCCCGGGACAGGGGTTGGGGACCCAGTACTTC. Its translation is CAWTPGQGLGTQYF.

This clone was seen a single time. The genes are TRBV7-8 and TRBJ2-7, with 7 bases aligning to TRBD1. Unmatched junction bases numbered 10, after V lost 1 base and J lost 7 bases. CDR1 is SGHVS and CDR2 is FQNEAQ in the germline V gene. This CDR3 comprises 15 residues. CDR3 sequence: CASSLGGRGYGEQYF. CDR3 bases: TGTGCCAGCAGCTTAGGCGGCAGGGGGTACGGTGAGCAGTACTTC.

This clone was seen only once. V usage is TRBV5-6 and J usage is TRBJ2-1; a weak D match, TRBD2 (5 bases). The CDR3 has 16 amino acids. Germline CDR1 is SGHDT and CDR2 is YYEEEE. V lost 3 bases to trimming and J lost 4 bases, with 17 bases between them. CDR3 amino acids: CASSSGTLRIYNEQFF. The CDR3 nucleotides read TGTGCCAGCAGCTCGGGAACCCTACGGATATACAATGAGCAGTTCTTC.

This clone was observed a handful of times. This rearrangement joins TRBV6-5 to TRBJ1-6; maybe TRBD1 (6 bases). In germline, CDR1 is MNHEY, CDR2 SVGAGI. The CDR3 has 13 amino acids. The germline V and J ends were trimmed by 9 bases and 8 bases, with 14 bases remaining between them. CDR3 sequence: CASQQGSDSPLHF. The DNA for the CDR3 is TGTGCCAGTCAACAGGGCTCGGATTCACCCCTCCACTTT.

The chain carries TRBV6-1 and TRBJ2-7; 7 bases are shared with TRBD1. The trim removed 4 bases at V and 5 bases at J, leaving 23 bases unmatched. The CDR3 has 19 residues. CDR1 is MNHNS and CDR2 is SASEGT in the germline V gene. The CDR3 DNA is TGTGCCAGCAGTGGGCCCAGGGGGTATAATCAGGGCGATACGAACGAGCAGTACTTC. Translation: CASSGPRGYNQGDTNEQYF.

This chain uses TRBV6-4 with TRBJ1-5; 9 positions match TRBD1. Germline trimming cut 6 bases from V and 7 bases from J; bases unmatched to any gene: 4. Germline loops: CDR1 MRHNA, CDR2 SNTAGT. This CDR3 has 13 residues. The CDR3 bases are TGTGCCAGCAGGAACAGGGGGCCCCAGCCCCAGCATTTT. Translated, it gives CASRNRGPQPQHF.